This T cell receptor beta chain comes out of a study of cytomegalovirus exposure and HLA in healthy donors. Study outcomes and limitations: Some public TCRs appeared in many individuals, while most sequences were rare.

The table lists this clone with a few counts. Its antigen remains unknown. PCR used 60 Vbeta primers and 13 Jbeta primers. Only in-frame clones appear in the TCRdb table, and some are missing; sequencing was by immunoSEQ multiplex PCR. Here the sample spans around 88,000 clones, approximately 80% being singletons. V lost 4 bases and J lost 6, with 10 bases in between. Germline assignment: CDR1 SGHKS and CDR2 YYEKEE (reference sequence). The CDR3 extends over 12 amino acids. The clonotype originates from a woman in her thirties or forties in good health and CMV-seropositive. Material for sequencing was PBMCs. The chain has TRBV5-5 and TRBJ1-2; a weak D match, TRBD1 (6 bases). The CDR3 loop is CASSLGGDGYTF. In nucleotides, the CDR3 is TGTGCCAGCAGCCTAGGGGGGGATGGCTACACCTTC.